These 18 T cell receptor beta chains were sequenced from one sample in a study of blood T cells in healthy people across ages. It was with a sample-barcoded 5' primer and a J-beta primer mix that a second PCR of about 7 to 12 cycles was run. TCRdb reanalysed the 5' RACE reads using MiXCR and keeps one entry per CDR3 protein. Among some 1.5 million distinct CDR3 sequences, roughly two fifths were seen once, and the ten largest hold roughly 3.7%. The specimen sequenced was blood. Receptors originate from a young woman in good health.

There are many counts of this clonotype. This sequence joins TRBV12-3 or TRBV12-4 and TRBJ1-2; weak D call: TRBD1 (6 bases). The germline V and J ends were trimmed by 2 bases and 7 bases, with 8 bases remaining between them. This CDR3 is 12 amino acids long. CDR3 sequence: CASSLSGAGYTF. The CDR3 DNA reads as TGTGCCAGCAGTTTATCAGGGGCTGGCTACACCTTC.

This sequence joins TRBV28 and TRBJ2-3; D is ambiguous. This CDR3 is built from 15 residues. Germline V gene lookup returns CDR1 MDHEN and CDR2 SYDVKM. V was shortened by 1 base and J by 4 bases, with 12 bases between the two germline ends. The CDR3 is CASSLLALSADTQYF. CDR3 in DNA: TGTGCCAGCAGTTTATTGGCCCTATCCGCAGATACGCAGTATTTT.

In this sample, this clonotype turned up a few times. The genes are TRBV20-1 and TRBJ1-2; perhaps TRBD1 as D (6 bases). This CDR3 spans 12 amino acids. Trimming removed 5 bases from V and 8 bases from J, with 15 bases in between. From germline, CDR1 is DFQATT and CDR2 SNEGSKA (reference sequence). CDR3: CSAGGGTWGYTF. The CDR3 nucleotides read TGCAGTGCTGGCGGTGGGACATGGGGCTACACCTTC.

The rearrangement uses TRBV18 and TRBJ1-5; TRBD1 matches at 8 bases. The CDR3 runs to 15 residues. V lost 5 bases and J lost 4; bases outside the gene matches: 7. Germline assignment: CDR1 KGHSH and CDR2 LQKENI. In nucleotides, the CDR3 is TGTGCCAGCTCATCGGAGACAGGGGATAATCAGCCCCAGCATTTT. It specifies CASSSETGDNQPQHF.

This clonotype was counted between two and nine times. The chain uses TRBV7-2 and TRBJ2-7; a possible D gene is TRBD2 (5 bases). Germline V gives CDR1 SGHTA, CDR2 FQGNSA. The V gene lost 4 bases and the J gene lost 3 bases, with 10 bases spanning the gap. This CDR3 contains 13 residues. The DNA of the CDR3 is TGTGCCAGCAGCTCCAACCGGGACTACGAGCAGTACTTC. Protein: CASSSNRDYEQYF.

V usage is TRBV29-1 and J usage is TRBJ2-2; TRBD1 matches 9 bases. Germline CDR1 is SQVTM and CDR2 is ANQGSEA. Unmatched junction bases numbered 6, after V lost 4 bases and J lost 6 bases. CDR3 size: 14 residues. The chain's CDR3 is CSVADRGFSGELFF. In DNA, the CDR3 is TGCAGCGTTGCCGACAGGGGGTTTTCCGGGGAGCTGTTTTTT.

This chain connects TRBV15 to TRBJ2-7, with 9 bases lining up with TRBD1. Trimming at V came to 1 base and at J to 5 bases, leaving 12 bases not matched to a gene. Per germline, CDR1 LNHNV and CDR2 YYDKDF (reference sequence). This CDR3 has 17 amino acids. CDR3 residues: CATSRALTGTGIHEQYF. In DNA, the CDR3 is TGTGCCACCAGCAGAGCTTTGACCGGGACAGGGATCCACGAGCAGTACTTC.

This chain uses TRBV20-1 with TRBJ2-7; D not certain. CDR3 length: 14 amino acids. Germline CDR1 is DFQATT and CDR2 is SNEGSKA (reference sequence). The germline V and J ends were trimmed by 6 bases and 3 bases, with 18 bases remaining between them. The CDR3 nucleotides are TGCAGTGCACAGAGCAAGAACAGTTTCTACGAGCAGTACTTC. Its protein product is CSAQSKNSFYEQYF.

The chain is built from TRBV3-1 and TRBJ2-3; D remains ambiguous. The CDR3 spans 16 residues. From germline, CDR1 is LGHDT and CDR2 YNNKEL (reference sequence). V shed 4 bases and J shed 4 bases, with 18 bases lying between them. The CDR3 DNA reads as TGTGCCAGCAGCCCCCGGTTGGGTCTAAGGGCAGATACGCAGTATTTT. Translating gives CASSPRLGLRADTQYF.

This clonotype was observed a few times. The chain recombines TRBV28 with TRBJ1-1; TRBD1 is a possible D gene (5 bases). This CDR3 spans 15 amino acids. Germline V gene data show CDR1 as MDHEN and CDR2 as SYDVKM. The V and J ends lost 6 bases and 4 bases respectively, with 18 bases between them. The CDR3, as DNA: TGTGCCAGCAGCGGAGGAACAGGAGGAGGCACTGAAGCTTTCTTT. Protein: CASSGGTGGGTEAFF.

This clonotype was seen just once. The rearrangement uses TRBV12-3 or TRBV12-4 and TRBJ2-3, with a possible D match to TRBD2 (5 bases). CDR3 length: 15 residues. Trimming cost V 2 bases and J 4 bases, with 13 bases left between them. CDR3 bases: TGTGCCAGCAGTTTATTTCTAGGAGGAGCAGATACGCAGTATTTT. It specifies CASSLFLGGADTQYF.

The chain has TRBV7-8 and TRBJ2-1; D gene uncertain. V was shortened by 5 bases and J by 3 bases, with 14 bases between the two germline ends. Germline V gives CDR1 SGHVS, CDR2 FQNEAQ. The CDR3 covers 15 residues. CDR3 amino acids: CASSPPVGFYNEQFF. CDR3 coding DNA: TGTGCCAGCAGCCCGCCAGTGGGGTTCTACAATGAGCAGTTCTTC.

This clonotype has a handful of counts. The V gene is TRBV11-2, the J gene TRBJ1-1, with 7 bases aligning to TRBD1. The junction had 4 bases not matched to a gene; V was cut back by 1 base and J by 5 bases. CDR1 and CDR2 (germline): SGHAT, FQNNGV. The CDR3 runs 14 residues. The CDR3 sequence: CASSLVQDRTEAFF. In DNA, the CDR3 is TGTGCCAGCAGCTTAGTCCAGGACAGGACTGAAGCTTTCTTT. Based on the CDR3 plus reference TRBV11-2 and TRBJ1-1, the full variable domain is EAGVAQSPRYKIIEKRQSVAFWCNPISGHATLYWYQQILGQGPKLLIQFQNNGVVDDSQLPKDRFSAERLKGVDSTLKIQPAKLEDSAVYLCASSLVQDRTEAFFGQGTRLTVV.

This clonotype came up once. V gene TRBV19 combines with J gene TRBJ1-1, with a weak D call TRBD1 (6 bases). This CDR3 spans 15 amino acids. Trimming took off 4 bases at V and 0 bases at J, with 12 bases between the two ends. The germline CDR1 and CDR2 sequences are LNHDA and SQIVND (reference sequence). The CDR3 loop reads CASSRQDLMNTEAFF. For the CDR3, the DNA is TGTGCCAGTAGTAGACAGGATCTCATGAACACTGAAGCTTTCTTT. Using reference TRBV19 and TRBJ1-1 for the parts outside the CDR3, the full variable domain is DGGITQSPKYLFRKEGQNVTLSCEQNLNHDAMYWYRQDPGQGLRLIYYSQIVNDFQKGDIAEGYSVSREKKESFPLTVTSAQKNPTAFYLCASSRQDLMNTEAFFGQGTRLTVV.

The gene calls are TRBV5-1 and TRBJ2-7; D may be TRBD2 (6 bases). Between the trimmed V and J ends, which lost 3 bases and 4 bases, there was a span of 20 bases. This CDR3 has 16 amino acids. Germline V gene data show CDR1 as SGHRS and CDR2 as YFSETQ. The CDR3 is CASSSSTGRGGYEQYF. The CDR3 region has the DNA TGCGCCAGCAGCTCTTCTACGGGACGAGGAGGGTACGAGCAGTACTTC.

The rearrangement joins TRBV11-2 to TRBJ2-1; 12 bases are a match to TRBD2. The CDR3 has 20 amino acids. CDR1 SGHAT and CDR2 FQNNGV come from the germline V gene. V was pared by 0 bases and J by 4 bases, with 13 bases of the junction left unmatched. CDR3 region: CASSLDLRPSGGALYNEQFF. In nucleotides, the CDR3 is TGTGCCAGCAGCTTAGATCTCAGGCCTAGCGGGGGGGCTCTATACAATGAGCAGTTCTTC.

This clonotype showed up many times. The V gene is TRBV10-3, the J gene TRBJ2-7; TRBD2 might be the D (7 bases). The V and J ends lost 3 bases and 6 bases respectively, with 12 bases between them. Germline V gives CDR1 ENHRY, CDR2 SYGVKD. This CDR3 has 13 amino acids. The CDR3 protein is CAISERAGAEQYF. The CDR3 region has the DNA TGTGCCATCAGTGAAAGGGCGGGGGCCGAGCAGTACTTC.

V usage is TRBV30 and J usage is TRBJ2-1; TRBD2 agrees at 11 bases. The CDR3 loop spans 19 amino acids. With V trimmed by 4 bases and J by 0 bases, 14 bases remained unmatched. The V gene's germline CDR1 is GTSNPN and CDR2 SVGIG (reference sequence). The CDR3 DNA sequence: TGTGCCTGGAACCGAGGGAGGACTAGCGGGTCGAGCTCCTACAATGAGCAGTTCTTC. Its translation: CAWNRGRTSGSSSYNEQFF.